The present entry profiles one TCR beta chain with its context. Sequenced by immunoSEQ multiplex PCR; TCRdb stores in-frame clones only, minus some. The sample lists about 2 million clones; approximately 94% were seen once. CD45RO-negative CD8 cells positively selected for CCR7 made up the naive population, which excluded terminally differentiated effector memory CD45RA+ cells. This sample was included in a study of shared clonotypes between healthy human individuals. The CDR3 length is 16 residues. With 2 bases removed from V and 0 bases from J, the gap between germline ends came to 11 bases. Looked up from germline, CDR1 is SEHNR and CDR2 is FQNEAQ (reference sequence).

The sample was naive CD8+ T cells sorted from blood. The chain combines TRBV7-9 with TRBJ1-5; unclear D gene. This receptor was obtained from a man between 18 and 29 years old in good health. CDR3: CASSLFTADSNQPQHF. As DNA, the CDR3 is TGTGCCAGCAGCTTATTTACAGCCGATAGCAATCAGCCCCAGCATTTT.